Presented here are 17 T cell receptor beta chains from one specimen sequenced in a study of cytomegalovirus exposure and HLA in healthy donors. The PCR used 60 Vbeta and 13 Jbeta primers. TCRdb's copy holds only in-frame clones and misses some; the assay was immunoSEQ multiplex PCR. The top ten hold 6% to 8.5% of the sample, which has 150,000 to 160,000 clones, roughly 77% seen once. Input material: PBMCs. The receptors here all came from a man aged 25-45 years in good health and CMV-seropositive.

The chain uses TRBV7-9 and TRBJ2-1, with 10 bases lining up with TRBD2. CDR1 is SEHNR, CDR2 FQNEAQ, per germline (reference sequence). This CDR3 has 15 amino acids. V gave up 4 bases and J gave up 7 bases; unmatched junction bases: 7. The CDR3 DNA sequence: TGTGCCAGCAGCTCTCCGAGTAGCGGGAGGAATGAGCAGTTCTTC. Its translation is CASSSPSSGRNEQFF. Looking up the rest from reference TRBV7-9 and TRBJ2-1 gives the full variable domain: DTGVSQNPRHKITKRGQNVTFRCDPISEHNRLYWYRQTLGQGPEFLTYFQNEAQLEKSRLLSDRFSAERPKGSFSTLEIQRTEQGDSAMYLCASSSPSSGRNEQFFGPGTRLTVL.

This clone was seen more than once but under ten times. J is TRBJ1-2 and V is TRBV7-2; D remains unclear. CDR1 and CDR2 (germline): SGHTA, FQGNSA. Between the trimmed V and J ends, which lost 5 bases and 8 bases, there was a span of 21 bases. The CDR3 runs 15 residues. The CDR3 nucleotides are TGTGCCAGCAGCCCGGGTGGGCGGCGGGAACAGGGCTACACCTTC. Translated: CASSPGGRREQGYTF.

The CDR3 DNA reads TGTGCCAGCAGCAAACAACAGGGGGCGCGGAATGAGCAGTTCTTC. Protein product: CASSKQQGARNEQFF. The chain joins TRBV7-9 to TRBJ2-1; 9 nucleotides match TRBD1. V was clipped by 5 bases and J by 7 bases; unmatched bases: 9. Germline CDR1 is SEHNR and CDR2 is FQNEAQ (reference sequence). This CDR3 contains 15 residues.

The gene calls are TRBV30 and TRBJ2-3; D possibly corresponds to TRBD2 (7 bases). Germline CDR1 is GTSNPN and CDR2 is SVGIG (reference sequence). This CDR3 is 14 amino acids long. With 5 bases removed from V and 3 bases from J, the gap between germline ends came to 15 bases. CDR3: CAWDTRGGTDTQYF. The CDR3 DNA sequence: TGTGCCTGGGATACTAGGGGGGGGACAGATACGCAGTATTTT.

V usage is TRBV5-1 and J usage is TRBJ2-7; possible D gene TRBD2, 6 bases. Germline V gives CDR1 SGHRS, CDR2 YFSETQ. The CDR3 runs to 14 residues. The V end was cut by 5 bases, the J end by 4 bases, with 16 bases between. In nucleotides, the CDR3 is TGCGCCAGCAGAGCCACGGAGGGGCGTTACGAGCAGTACTTC. Translation: CASRATEGRYEQYF. The full variable domain, completed using reference TRBV5-1 and TRBJ2-7, is KAGVTQTPRYLIKTRGQQVTLSCSPISGHRSVSWYQQTPGQGLQFLFEYFSETQRNKGNFPGRFSGRQFSNSRSEMNVSTLELGDSALYLCASRATEGRYEQYFGPGTRLTVT.

J is TRBJ2-1 and V is TRBV6-5, with 8 bases identical to TRBD2. The ends lost 2 bases at V and 9 bases at J; junction bases unmatched: 9. Germline loops: CDR1 MNHEY, CDR2 SVGAGI. The CDR3 spans 15 residues. The CDR3 nucleotides read TGTGCCAGCAGTTACGGGCGGGAGGCCCTCCTTGAGCAGTTCTTC. As protein: CASSYGREALLEQFF.

The rearrangement uses TRBV30 and TRBJ2-2; TRBD1 matches 10 bases. The CDR3 totals 17 residues. In germline, CDR1 is GTSNPN, CDR2 SVGIG (reference sequence). Unmatched junction bases numbered 10, after V lost 0 bases and J lost 6 bases. As DNA, the CDR3 is TGTGCCTGGAGTGTACCCAGACAGGGGGCGAGTTCCGGGGAGCTGTTTTTT. This gives the protein CAWSVPRQGASSGELFF.

In nucleotides, the CDR3 is TGTGCCAGCAGCTTAAGTATTCGGACAGGAGGAGCTTTCTTT. Amino acids: CASSLSIRTGGAFF. The V call is TRBV7-8, the J call TRBJ1-1, with TRBD1 matching 7 bases. This CDR3 is 14 amino acids long. Per the germline V gene, CDR1 is SGHVS and CDR2 is FQNEAQ. Unmatched junction bases numbered 10, after V lost 2 bases and J lost 10 bases.

The chain couples TRBV30 to TRBJ1-6; TRBD1 is a possible D gene (6 bases). V gave up 4 bases and J gave up 9 bases, with 10 bases separating them. CDR1 and CDR2 (germline): GTSNPN, SVGIG (reference sequence). The CDR3 spans 12 residues. As DNA, the CDR3 is TGTGCCTGGAAACAGGGTGGTTCACCCCTCCACTTT. This sequence encodes CAWKQGGSPLHF.

This clone was counted a single time. This chain links TRBV2 with TRBJ2-5, with D maybe TRBD2 (8 bases). The end of the DNA fits TRBJ2-7 better, so the J call may be wrong. Germline V gene lookup returns CDR1 SNHLY and CDR2 FYNNEI. The CDR3 loop spans 13 amino acids. The CDR3 sequence is CATREGASYEQYF. In DNA, the CDR3 is TGTGCCACCCGGGAGGGGGCCAGCTACGAGCAGTACTTC.

This chain connects TRBV7-9 to TRBJ2-4; D perhaps matches TRBD2 (6 bases). V was trimmed by 4 bases and J by 10 bases, leaving 14 bases between them. Per germline, CDR1 SEHNR and CDR2 FQNEAQ (reference sequence). This CDR3 contains 13 residues. CDR3 bases: TGTGCCAGCAGCTCCGGACTACCTCGAATTCAGTACTTC. Protein sequence: CASSSGLPRIQYF.

Notes on this clone: The germline gene is not matched at one end of the junction; a read error may be the cause. This chain links TRBV5-6 with TRBJ2-3; no clear D. The CDR3 extends over 12 amino acids. Per germline, CDR1 SGHDT and CDR2 YYEEEE. CDR3 in DNA: TGTGCCAGCAGCTTGGATACACCCTCAGTGGATTTT. It codes for CASSLDTPSVDF.

This rearrangement joins TRBV30 to TRBJ2-7; D unresolved. Trimming cost V 2 bases and J 2 bases, with 13 bases left between them. Germline lookup yields CDR1 GTSNPN and CDR2 SVGIG (reference sequence). The CDR3 is 14 residues long. The chain's CDR3 is CAWSPRNFAYEQYF. The CDR3 DNA sequence: TGTGCCTGGAGTCCCAGGAACTTTGCCTACGAGCAGTACTTC.

The CDR3 loop is CSSPAAGYGYTF. The DNA for the CDR3 is TGCAGCTCCCCCGCGGCGGGCTATGGCTACACCTTC. V is TRBV29-1 and J is TRBJ1-2; D is unclear. The CDR3 contains 12 residues. CDR1 SQVTM and CDR2 ANQGSEA come from the germline V gene. The V end lost 8 bases, the J end lost 4 bases, and 14 bases lay between the germline ends.

The chain couples TRBV5-1 to TRBJ2-7; TRBD1 might be the D (6 bases). Germline CDR1 is SGHRS and CDR2 is YFSETQ. CDR3 length: 14 residues. Trimming removed 2 bases at V and 3 bases at J, with 12 bases between. Here the CDR3 reads CASSFRDRYYEQYF. The CDR3 DNA is TGCGCCAGCAGCTTTCGCGACAGGTACTACGAGCAGTACTTC.

The chain links TRBV21-1 to TRBJ1-2; the table assigns TRBD1, which was not confirmed against the DNA. TRBV21-1 is a recognized pseudogene. This CDR3 comprises 16 residues. The CDR3 region has the DNA TGTGCCAGCAGCACCCTCCGGGACAGGCTGAACTATGGCTACACCTTC. Translating it yields CASSTLRDRLNYGYTF.

This clone was detected a few times. The rearrangement links TRBV9 to TRBJ2-2, with 10 positions matching TRBD2. Per the germline V gene, CDR1 is SGDLS and CDR2 is YYNGEE. V lost 2 bases, J lost 1 base, and 2 bases stayed unmatched. The CDR3 is 16 amino acids. The chain's CDR3 is CASSVGLAENTGELFF. DNA for the CDR3: TGTGCCAGCAGCGTCGGACTAGCGGAGAACACCGGGGAGCTGTTTTTT.